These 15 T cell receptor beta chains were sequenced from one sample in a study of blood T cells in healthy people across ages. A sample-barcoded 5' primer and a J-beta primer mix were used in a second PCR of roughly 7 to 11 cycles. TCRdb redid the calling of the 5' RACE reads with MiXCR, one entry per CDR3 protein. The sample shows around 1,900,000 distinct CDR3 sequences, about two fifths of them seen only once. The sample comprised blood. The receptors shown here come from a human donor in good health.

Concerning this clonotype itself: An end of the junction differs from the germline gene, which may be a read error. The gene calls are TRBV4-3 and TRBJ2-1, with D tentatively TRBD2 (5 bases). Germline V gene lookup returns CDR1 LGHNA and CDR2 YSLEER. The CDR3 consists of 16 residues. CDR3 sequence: CASSQDGELTRNEQVF. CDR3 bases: TGCGCCAGCAGCCAAGATGGGGAGCTGACTCGCAATGAGCAGGTCTTC.

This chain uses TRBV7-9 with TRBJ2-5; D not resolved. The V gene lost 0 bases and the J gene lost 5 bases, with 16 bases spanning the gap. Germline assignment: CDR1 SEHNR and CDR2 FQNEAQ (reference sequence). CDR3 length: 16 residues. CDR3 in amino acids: CASSLAHTGPLETQYF. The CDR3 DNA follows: TGTGCCAGCAGCTTAGCCCATACGGGCCCCCTGGAGACCCAGTACTTC.

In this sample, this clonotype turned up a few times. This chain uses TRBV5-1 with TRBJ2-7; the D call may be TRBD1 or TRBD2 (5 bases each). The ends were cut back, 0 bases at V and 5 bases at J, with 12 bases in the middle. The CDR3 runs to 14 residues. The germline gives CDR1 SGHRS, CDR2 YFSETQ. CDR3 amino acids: CASSLAGGWNEQYF. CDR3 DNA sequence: TGCGCCAGCAGCTTGGCTGGGGGATGGAACGAGCAGTACTTC.

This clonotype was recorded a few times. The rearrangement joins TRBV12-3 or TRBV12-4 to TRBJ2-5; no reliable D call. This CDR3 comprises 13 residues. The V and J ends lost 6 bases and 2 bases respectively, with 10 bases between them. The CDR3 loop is CASRATEQETQYF. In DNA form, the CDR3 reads TGTGCCAGCAGAGCGACGGAACAAGAGACCCAGTACTTC.

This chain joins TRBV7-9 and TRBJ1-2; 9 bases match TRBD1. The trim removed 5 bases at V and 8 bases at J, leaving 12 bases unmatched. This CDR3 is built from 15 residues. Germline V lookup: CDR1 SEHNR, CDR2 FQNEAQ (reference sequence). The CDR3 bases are TGTGCCAGCAGCGCCCCCGGGACAGGGTATGGGGGCTACACCTTC. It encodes CASSAPGTGYGGYTF.

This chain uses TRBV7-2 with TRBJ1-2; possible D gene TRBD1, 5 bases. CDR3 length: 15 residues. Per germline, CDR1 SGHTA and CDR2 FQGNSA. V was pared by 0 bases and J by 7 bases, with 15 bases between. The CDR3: CASSLAWAGGSGYTF. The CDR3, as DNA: TGTGCCAGCAGCTTAGCGTGGGCCGGGGGGAGTGGCTACACCTTC. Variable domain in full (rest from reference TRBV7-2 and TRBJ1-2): GAGVSQSPSNKVTEKGKDVELRCDPISGHTALYWYRQSLGQGLEFLIYFQGNSAPDKSGLPSDRFSAERTGGSVSTLTIQRTQQEDSAVYLCASSLAWAGGSGYTFGSGTRLTVV.

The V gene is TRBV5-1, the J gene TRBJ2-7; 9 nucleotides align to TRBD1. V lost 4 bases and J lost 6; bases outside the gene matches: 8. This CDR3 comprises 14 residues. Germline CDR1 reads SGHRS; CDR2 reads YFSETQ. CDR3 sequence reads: CASSPGQGRTEQYF. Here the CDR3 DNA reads TGCGCCAGCAGCCCGGGACAGGGACGAACCGAGCAGTACTTC.

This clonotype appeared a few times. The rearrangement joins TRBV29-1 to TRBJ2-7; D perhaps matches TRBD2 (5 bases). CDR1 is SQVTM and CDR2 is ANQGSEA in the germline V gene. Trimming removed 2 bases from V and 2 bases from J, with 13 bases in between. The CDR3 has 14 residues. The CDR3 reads CSVEMEAFAYEQYF. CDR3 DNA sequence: TGCAGCGTTGAAATGGAGGCCTTCGCCTACGAGCAGTACTTC.

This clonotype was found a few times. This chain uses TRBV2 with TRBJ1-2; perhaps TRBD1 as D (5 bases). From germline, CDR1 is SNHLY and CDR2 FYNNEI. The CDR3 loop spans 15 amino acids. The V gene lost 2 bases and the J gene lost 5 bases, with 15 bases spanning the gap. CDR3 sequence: CASSESDGTEYGYTF. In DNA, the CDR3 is TGTGCCAGCAGTGAATCAGATGGGACTGAATATGGCTACACCTTC.

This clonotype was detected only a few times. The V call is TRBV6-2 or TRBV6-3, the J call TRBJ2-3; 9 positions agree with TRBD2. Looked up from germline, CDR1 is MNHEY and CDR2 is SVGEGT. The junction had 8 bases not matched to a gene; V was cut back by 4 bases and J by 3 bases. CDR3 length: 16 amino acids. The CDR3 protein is CASSFAGGLETDTQYF. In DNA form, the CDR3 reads TGTGCCAGCAGTTTCGCGGGGGGGCTTGAAACAGATACGCAGTATTTT.

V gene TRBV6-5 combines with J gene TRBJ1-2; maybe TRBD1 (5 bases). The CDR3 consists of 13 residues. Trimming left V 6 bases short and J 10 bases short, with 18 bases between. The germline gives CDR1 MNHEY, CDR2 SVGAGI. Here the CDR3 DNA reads TGTGCCAGCAGCCAGAGTGGGCAGGGAGACTACACCTTC. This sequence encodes CASSQSGQGDYTF.

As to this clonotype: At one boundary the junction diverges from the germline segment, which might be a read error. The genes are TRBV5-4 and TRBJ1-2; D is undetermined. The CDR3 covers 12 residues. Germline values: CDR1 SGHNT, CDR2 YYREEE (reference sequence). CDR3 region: CASGALRSGYTF. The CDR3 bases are TGTGCCAGCGGTGCCTTGCGGAGTGGCTACACTTTC.

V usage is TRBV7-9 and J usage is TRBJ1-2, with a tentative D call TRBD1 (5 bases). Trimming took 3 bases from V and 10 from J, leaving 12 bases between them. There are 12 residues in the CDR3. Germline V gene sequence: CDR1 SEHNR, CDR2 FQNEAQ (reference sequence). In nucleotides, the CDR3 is TGTGCCAGCAGCTTTGACGGGACGGACTACACCTTC. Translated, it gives CASSFDGTDYTF.

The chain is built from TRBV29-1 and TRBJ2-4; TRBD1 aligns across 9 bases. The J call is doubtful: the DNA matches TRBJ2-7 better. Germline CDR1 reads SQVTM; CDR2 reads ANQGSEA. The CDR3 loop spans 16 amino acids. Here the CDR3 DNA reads TGCAGCGTTGAAGCCGGACAGGGGTGGGAACGTAACGAGCAGTACTTC. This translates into CSVEAGQGWERNEQYF.

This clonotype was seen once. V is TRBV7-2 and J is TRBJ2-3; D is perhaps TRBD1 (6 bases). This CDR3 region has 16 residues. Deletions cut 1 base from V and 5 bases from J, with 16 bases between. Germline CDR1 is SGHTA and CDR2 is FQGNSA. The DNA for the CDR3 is TGTGCCAGCAGCTTAGGAGCAGGGGCGTTTTTAGATACGCAGTATTTT. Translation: CASSLGAGAFLDTQYF. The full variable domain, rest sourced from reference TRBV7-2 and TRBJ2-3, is GAGVSQSPSNKVTEKGKDVELRCDPISGHTALYWYRQSLGQGLEFLIYFQGNSAPDKSGLPSDRFSAERTGGSVSTLTIQRTQQEDSAVYLCASSLGAGAFLDTQYFGPGTRLTVL.